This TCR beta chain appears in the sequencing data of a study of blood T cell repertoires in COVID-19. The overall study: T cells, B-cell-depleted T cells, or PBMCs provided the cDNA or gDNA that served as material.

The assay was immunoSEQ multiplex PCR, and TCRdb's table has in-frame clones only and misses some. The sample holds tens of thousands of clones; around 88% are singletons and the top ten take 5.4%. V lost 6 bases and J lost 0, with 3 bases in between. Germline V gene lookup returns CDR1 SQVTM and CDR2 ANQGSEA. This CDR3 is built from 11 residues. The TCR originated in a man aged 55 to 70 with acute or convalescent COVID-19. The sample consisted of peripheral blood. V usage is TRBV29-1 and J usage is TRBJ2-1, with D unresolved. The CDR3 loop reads CSVFSYNEQFF. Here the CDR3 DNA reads TGCAGCGTCTTCTCCTACAATGAGCAGTTCTTC.